This TCR beta chain was sequenced for a study of blood T cell repertoires in COVID-19. Participants spanned ages about 18 to 100 years and resided in over 20 US areas. Per the germline V gene, CDR1 is SNHLY and CDR2 is FYNNEI. Between the trimmed V and J ends, which lost 6 bases and 14 bases, there was a span of 15 bases. CDR3 size: 11 residues. Only in-frame clones appear in the TCRdb table, and some are missing; sequencing was by immunoSEQ multiplex PCR. The data show 300,000 or so clones, more than 75% seen once. The sequence came from a man aged 55-75 years who had recovered from COVID-19. This chain links TRBV2 with TRBJ2-3; D may be TRBD1 (6 bases). Sequencing was done on a sample of PBMCs or T cells enriched from blood (not recorded which). The CDR3 nucleotides read TGTGCCAGCAGCATTAAGGACAGACCGTATTTT. It encodes CASSIKDRPYF.